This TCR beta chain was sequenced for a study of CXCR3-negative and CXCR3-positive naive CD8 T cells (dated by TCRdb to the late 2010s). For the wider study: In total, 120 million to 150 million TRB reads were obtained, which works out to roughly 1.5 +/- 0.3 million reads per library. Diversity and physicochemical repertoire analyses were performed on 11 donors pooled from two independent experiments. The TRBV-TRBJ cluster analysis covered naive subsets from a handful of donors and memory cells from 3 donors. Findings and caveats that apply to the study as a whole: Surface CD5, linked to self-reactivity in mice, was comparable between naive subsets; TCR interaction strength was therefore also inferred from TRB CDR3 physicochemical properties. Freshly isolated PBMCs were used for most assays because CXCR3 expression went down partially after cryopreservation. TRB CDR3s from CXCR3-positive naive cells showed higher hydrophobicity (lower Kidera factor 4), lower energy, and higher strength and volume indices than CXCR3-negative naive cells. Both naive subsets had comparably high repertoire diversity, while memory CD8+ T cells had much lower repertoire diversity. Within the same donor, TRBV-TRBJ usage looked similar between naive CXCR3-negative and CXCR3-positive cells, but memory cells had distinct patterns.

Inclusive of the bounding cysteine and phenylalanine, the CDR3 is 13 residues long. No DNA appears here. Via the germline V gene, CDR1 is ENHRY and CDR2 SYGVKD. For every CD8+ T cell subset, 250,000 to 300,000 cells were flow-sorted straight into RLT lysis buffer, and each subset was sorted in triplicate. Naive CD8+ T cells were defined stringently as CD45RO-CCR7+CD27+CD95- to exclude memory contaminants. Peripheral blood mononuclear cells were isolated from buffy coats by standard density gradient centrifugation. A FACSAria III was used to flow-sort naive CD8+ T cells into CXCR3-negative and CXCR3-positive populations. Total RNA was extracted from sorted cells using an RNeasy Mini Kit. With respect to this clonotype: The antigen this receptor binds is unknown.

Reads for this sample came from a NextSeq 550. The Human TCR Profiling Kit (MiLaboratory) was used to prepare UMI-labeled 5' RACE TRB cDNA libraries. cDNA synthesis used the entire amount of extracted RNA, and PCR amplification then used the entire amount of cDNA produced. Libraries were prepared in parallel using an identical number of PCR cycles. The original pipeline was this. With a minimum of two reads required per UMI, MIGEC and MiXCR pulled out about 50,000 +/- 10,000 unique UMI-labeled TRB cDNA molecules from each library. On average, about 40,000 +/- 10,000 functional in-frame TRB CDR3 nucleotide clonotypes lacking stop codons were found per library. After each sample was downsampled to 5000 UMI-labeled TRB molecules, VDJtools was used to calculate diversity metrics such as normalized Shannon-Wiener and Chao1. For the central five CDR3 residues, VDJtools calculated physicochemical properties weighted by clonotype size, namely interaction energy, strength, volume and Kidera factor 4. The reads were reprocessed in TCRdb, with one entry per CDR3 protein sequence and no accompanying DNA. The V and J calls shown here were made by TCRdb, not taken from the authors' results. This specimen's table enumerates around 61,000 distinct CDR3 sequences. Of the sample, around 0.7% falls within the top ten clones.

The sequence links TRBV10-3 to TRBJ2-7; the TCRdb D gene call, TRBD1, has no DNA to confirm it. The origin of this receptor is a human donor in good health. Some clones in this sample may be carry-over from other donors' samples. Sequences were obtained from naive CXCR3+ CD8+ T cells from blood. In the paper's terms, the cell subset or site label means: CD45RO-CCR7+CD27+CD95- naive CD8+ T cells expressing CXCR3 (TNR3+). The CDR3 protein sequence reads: CAISEGTVYEQYF.